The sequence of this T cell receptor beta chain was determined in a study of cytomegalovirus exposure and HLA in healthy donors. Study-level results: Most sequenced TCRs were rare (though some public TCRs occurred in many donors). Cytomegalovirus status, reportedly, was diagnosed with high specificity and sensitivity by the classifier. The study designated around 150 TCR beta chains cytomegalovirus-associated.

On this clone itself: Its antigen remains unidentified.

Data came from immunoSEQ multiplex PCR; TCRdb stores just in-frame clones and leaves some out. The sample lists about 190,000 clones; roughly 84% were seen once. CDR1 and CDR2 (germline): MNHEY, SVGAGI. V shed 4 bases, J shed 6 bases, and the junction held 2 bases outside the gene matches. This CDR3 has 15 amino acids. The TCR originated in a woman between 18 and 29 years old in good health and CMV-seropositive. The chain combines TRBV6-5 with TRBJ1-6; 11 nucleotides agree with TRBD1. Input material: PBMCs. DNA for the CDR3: TGTGCCAGCAGTTTCGGGACAGGGGGTAATTCACCCCTCCACTTT. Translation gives CASSFGTGGNSPLHF.